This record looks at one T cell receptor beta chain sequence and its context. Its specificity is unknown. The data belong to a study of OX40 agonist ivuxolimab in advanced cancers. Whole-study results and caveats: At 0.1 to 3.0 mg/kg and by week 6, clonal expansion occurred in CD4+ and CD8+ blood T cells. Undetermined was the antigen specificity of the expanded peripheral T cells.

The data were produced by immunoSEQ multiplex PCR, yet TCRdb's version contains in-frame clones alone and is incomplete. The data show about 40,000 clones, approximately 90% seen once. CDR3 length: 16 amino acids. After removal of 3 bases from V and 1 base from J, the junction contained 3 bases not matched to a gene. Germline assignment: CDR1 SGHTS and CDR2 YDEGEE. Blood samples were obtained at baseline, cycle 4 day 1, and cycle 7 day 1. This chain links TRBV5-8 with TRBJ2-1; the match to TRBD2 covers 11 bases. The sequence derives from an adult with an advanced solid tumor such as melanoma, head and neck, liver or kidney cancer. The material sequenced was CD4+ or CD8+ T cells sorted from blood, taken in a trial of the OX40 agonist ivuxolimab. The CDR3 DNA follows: TGTGCCAGCAGCTCGGGACTAGCGGAATCCTACAATGAGCAGTTCTTC. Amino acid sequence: CASSSGLAESYNEQFF.